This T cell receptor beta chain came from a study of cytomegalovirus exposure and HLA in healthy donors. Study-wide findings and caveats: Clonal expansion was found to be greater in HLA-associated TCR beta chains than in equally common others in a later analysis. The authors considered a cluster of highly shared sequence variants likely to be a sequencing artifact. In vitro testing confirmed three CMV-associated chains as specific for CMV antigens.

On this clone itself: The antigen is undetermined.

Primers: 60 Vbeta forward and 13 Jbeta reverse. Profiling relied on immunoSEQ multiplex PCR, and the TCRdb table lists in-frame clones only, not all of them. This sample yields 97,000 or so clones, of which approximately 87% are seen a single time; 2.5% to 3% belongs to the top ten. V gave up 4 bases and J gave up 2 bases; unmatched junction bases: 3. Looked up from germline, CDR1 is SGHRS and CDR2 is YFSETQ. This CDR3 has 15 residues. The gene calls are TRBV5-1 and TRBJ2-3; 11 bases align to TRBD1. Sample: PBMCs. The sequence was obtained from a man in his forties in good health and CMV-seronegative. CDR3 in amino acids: CASSQGQGATDTQYF. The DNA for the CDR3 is TGCGCCAGCAGCCAAGGACAGGGGGCCACAGATACGCAGTATTTT.